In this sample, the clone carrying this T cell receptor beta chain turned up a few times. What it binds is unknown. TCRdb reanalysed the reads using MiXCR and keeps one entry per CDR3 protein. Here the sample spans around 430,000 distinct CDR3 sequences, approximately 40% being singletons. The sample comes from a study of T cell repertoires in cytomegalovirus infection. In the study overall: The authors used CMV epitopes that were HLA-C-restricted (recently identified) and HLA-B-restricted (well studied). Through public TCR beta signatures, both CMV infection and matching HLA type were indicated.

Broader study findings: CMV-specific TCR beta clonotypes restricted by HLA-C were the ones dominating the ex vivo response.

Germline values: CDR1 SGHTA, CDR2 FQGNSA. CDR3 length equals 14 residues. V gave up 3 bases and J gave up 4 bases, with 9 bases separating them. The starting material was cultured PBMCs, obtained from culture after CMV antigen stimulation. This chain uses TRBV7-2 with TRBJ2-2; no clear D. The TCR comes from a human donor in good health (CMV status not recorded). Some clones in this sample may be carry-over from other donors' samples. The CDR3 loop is CASSFSWITGELFF. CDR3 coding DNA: TGTGCCAGCAGCTTCTCTTGGATCACCGGGGAGCTGTTTTTT. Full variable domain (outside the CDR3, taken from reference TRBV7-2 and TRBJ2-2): GAGVSQSPSNKVTEKGKDVELRCDPISGHTALYWYRQSLGQGLEFLIYFQGNSAPDKSGLPSDRFSAERTGGSVSTLTIQRTQQEDSAVYLCASSFSWITGELFFGEGSRLTVL.